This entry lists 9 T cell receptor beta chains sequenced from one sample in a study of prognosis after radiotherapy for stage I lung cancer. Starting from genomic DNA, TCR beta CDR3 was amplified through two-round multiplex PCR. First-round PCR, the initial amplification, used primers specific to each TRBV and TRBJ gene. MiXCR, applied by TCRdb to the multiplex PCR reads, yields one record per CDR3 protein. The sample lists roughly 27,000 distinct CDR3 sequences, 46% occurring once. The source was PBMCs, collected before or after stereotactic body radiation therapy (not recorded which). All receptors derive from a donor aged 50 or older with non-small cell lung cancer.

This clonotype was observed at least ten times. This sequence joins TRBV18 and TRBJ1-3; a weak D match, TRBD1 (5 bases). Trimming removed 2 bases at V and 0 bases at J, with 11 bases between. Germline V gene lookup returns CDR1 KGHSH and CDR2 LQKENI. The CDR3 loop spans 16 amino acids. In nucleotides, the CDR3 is TGTGCCAGCTCACCATCTGTGGACATCTCTGGAAACACCATATATTTT. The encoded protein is CASSPSVDISGNTIYF.

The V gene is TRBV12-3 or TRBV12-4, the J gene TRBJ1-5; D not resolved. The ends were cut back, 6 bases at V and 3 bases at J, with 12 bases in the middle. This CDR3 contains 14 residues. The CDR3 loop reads CASRSPRVNQPQHF. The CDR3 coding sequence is TGTGCCAGCAGGTCCCCCCGGGTCAATCAGCCCCAGCATTTT.

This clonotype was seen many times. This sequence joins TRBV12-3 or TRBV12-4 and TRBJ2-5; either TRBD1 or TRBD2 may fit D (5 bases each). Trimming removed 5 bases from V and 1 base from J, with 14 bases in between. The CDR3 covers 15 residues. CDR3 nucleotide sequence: TGTGCCAGCAGTATTTCGGGGCATGGCCAAGAGACCCAGTACTTC. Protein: CASSISGHGQETQYF.

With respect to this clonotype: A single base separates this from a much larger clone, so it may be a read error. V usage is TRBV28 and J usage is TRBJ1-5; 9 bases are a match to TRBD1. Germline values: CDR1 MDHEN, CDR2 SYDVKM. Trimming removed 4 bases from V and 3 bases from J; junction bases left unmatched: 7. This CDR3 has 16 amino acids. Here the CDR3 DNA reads TGTGCCAGCAGTTACGAAGGACAGGGGATCAATCAGCCCCAGCATTTT. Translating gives CASSYEGQGINQPQHF.

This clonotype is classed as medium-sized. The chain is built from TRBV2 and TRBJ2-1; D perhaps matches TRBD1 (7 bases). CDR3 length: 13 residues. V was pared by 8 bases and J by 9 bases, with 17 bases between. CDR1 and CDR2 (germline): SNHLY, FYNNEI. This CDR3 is CASGGTGEVEQFF. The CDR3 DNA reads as TGTGCCAGCGGGGGAACAGGGGAGGTTGAGCAGTTCTTC.

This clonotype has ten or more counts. The CDR3 DNA sequence: TGCAGTGTTTCCGCTAGCGGGACCTACGAGCAGTACTTC. Translating gives CSVSASGTYEQYF. The chain uses TRBV20-1 and TRBJ2-7, with TRBD2 matching over 9 bases. V was clipped by 7 bases and J by 2 bases; unmatched bases: 6. Germline V gene lookup returns CDR1 DFQATT and CDR2 SNEGSKA (reference sequence). This CDR3 contains 13 residues.

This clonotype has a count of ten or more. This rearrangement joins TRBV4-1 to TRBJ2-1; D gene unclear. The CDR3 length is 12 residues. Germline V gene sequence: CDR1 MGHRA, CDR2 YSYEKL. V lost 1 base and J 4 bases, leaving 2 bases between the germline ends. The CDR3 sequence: CASSQVYNEQFF. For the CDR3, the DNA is TGCGCCAGCAGCCAAGTTTACAATGAGCAGTTCTTC.

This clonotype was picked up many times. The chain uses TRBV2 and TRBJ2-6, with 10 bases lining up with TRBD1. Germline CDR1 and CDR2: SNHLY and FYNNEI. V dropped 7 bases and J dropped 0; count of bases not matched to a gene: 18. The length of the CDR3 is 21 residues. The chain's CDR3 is CASNKPTGGAGLSSGANVLTF. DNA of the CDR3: TGTGCCAGCAATAAACCGACAGGGGGCGCCGGTCTTAGCTCTGGGGCCAACGTCCTGACTTTC.

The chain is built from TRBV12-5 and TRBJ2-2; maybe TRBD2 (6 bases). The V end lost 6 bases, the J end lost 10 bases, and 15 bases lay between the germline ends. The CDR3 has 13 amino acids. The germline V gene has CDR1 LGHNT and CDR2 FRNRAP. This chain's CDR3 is CASGEGDTVELFF. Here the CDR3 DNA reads TGTGCTAGTGGGGAGGGTGACACTGTGGAGCTGTTTTTT.